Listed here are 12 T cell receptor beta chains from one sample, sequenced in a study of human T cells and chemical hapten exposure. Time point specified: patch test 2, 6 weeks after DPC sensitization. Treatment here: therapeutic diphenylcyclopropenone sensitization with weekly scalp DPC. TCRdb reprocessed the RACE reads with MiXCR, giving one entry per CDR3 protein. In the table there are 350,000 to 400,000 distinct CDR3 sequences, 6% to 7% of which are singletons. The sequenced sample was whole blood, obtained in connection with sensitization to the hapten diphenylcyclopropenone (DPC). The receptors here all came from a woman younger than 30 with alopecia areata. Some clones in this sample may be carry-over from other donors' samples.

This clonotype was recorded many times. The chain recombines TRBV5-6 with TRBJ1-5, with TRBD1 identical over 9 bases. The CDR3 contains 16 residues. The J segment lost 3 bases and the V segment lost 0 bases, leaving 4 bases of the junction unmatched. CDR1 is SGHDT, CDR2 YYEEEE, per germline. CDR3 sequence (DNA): TGTGCCAGCAGCTTGGACAGGGGGCTAAACAATCAGCCCCAGCATTTT. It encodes CASSLDRGLNNQPQHF.

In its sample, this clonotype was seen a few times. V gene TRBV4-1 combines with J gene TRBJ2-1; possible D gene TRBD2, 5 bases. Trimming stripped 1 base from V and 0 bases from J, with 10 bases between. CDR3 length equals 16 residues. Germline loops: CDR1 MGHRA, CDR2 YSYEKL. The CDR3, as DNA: TGCGCCAGCAGCCAAGTTATAACTAGCTCCTACAATGAGCAGTTCTTC. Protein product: CASSQVITSSYNEQFF.

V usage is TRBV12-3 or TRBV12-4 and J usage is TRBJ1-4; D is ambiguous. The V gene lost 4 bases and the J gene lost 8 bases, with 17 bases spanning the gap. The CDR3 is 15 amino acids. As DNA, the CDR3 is TGTGCCAGCAGTTCCATCCAAGGAGGAGGAGAAAAACTGTTTTTT. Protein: CASSSIQGGGEKLFF.

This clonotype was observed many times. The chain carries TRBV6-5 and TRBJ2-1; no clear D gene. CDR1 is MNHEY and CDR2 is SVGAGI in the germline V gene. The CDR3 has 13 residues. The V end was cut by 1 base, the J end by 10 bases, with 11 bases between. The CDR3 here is CASSYFRAQEQFF. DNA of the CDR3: TGTGCCAGCAGTTACTTCCGGGCCCAGGAGCAGTTCTTC.

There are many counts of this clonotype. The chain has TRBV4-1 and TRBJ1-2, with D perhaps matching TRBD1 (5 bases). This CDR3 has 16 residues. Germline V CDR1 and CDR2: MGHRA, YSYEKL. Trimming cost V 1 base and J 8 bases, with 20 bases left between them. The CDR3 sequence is CASSQVPFGRVEGYTF. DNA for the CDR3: TGCGCCAGCAGCCAAGTCCCCTTCGGCAGGGTAGAAGGCTACACCTTC.

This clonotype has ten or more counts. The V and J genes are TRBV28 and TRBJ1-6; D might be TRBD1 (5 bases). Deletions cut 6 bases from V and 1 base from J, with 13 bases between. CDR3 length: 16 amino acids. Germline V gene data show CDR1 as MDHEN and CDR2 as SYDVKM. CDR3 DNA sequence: TGTGCCAGCAGAACCTTTGGGGGGTCCTATAATTCACCCCTCCACTTT. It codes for CASRTFGGSYNSPLHF.

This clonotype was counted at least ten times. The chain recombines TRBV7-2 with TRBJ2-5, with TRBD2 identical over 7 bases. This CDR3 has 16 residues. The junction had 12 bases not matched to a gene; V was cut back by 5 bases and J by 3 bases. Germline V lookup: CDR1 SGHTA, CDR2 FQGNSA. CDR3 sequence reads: CASSRRHREAKETQYF. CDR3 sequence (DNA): TGTGCCAGCAGCCGCAGGCACCGGGAGGCCAAAGAGACCCAGTACTTC.

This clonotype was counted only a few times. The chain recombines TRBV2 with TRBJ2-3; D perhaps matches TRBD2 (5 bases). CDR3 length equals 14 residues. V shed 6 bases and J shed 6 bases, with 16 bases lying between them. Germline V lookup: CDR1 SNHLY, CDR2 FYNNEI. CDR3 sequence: CASSLWRAEDTQYF. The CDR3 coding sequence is TGTGCCAGCAGCCTGTGGCGGGCTGAGGATACGCAGTATTTT.

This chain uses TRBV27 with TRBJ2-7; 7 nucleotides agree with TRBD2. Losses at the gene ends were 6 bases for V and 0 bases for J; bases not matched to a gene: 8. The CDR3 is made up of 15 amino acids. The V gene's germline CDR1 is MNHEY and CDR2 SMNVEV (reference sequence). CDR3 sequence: CASRPARTSSYEQYF. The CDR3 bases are TGTGCCAGCAGGCCGGCGCGGACTAGCTCCTACGAGCAGTACTTC.

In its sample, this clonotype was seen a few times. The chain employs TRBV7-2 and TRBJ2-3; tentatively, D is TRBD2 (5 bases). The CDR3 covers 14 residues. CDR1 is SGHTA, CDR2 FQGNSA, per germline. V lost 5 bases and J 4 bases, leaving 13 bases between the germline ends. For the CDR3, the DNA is TGTGCCAGCAGCCAGGACTCCGCCGCAGATACGCAGTATTTT. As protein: CASSQDSAADTQYF.

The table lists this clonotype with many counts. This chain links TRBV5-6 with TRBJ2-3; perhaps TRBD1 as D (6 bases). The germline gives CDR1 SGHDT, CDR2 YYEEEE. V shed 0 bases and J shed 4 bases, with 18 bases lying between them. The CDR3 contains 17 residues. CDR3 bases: TGTGCCAGCAGCTTGGTACGCGCCAGGGGCGAAGCAGATACGCAGTATTTT. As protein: CASSLVRARGEADTQYF.

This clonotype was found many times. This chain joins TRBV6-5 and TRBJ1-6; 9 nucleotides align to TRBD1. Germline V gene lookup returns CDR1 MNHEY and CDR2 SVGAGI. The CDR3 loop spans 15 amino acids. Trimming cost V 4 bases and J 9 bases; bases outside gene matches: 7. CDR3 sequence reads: CASSSLQGASSPLHF. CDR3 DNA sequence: TGTGCCAGCAGTTCCCTACAGGGGGCTAGTTCACCCCTCCACTTT.